The rows below give T cell receptor beta chains drawn from one sample of a study of T cell responses to AZD1222 COVID-19 vaccine. Generated by immunoSEQ multiplex PCR, the TCRdb table keeps only in-frame clones and is missing some. The table lists 95,000 to 150,000 clones, around 85% of them singletons. The sample here was peripheral blood, taken on day 0 of AZD1222 vaccination. The receptors come from an adult in good health. The CDR3 runs from the conserved cysteine through the conserved F or W. D genes are given only for firm matches.

d_call j_call v_call cdr3_aa cdr3_nt
- TRBJ1-2 TRBV18 CASSPSFSTEYGYTF TGTGCCAGCTCACCTTCTTTTTCAACCGAATATGGCTACACCTTC
- TRBJ1-4 TRBV3-1/TRBV3-2 CASSQEGPNEKLFF TGTGCCAGCAGCCAAGAGGGACCTAATGAAAAACTGTTTTTT
- TRBJ1-1 TRBV6-5 CASIQNDRRAFF TGTGCCAGCATCCAAAACGACAGGAGAGCTTTCTTT
TRBD1 TRBJ1-6 TRBV6-5 CATTRDRVFSPLHF TGTGCCACGACTCGGGACAGGGTTTTTTCACCCCTCCACTTT
TRBD2 TRBJ2-5 TRBV11-3 CASSPLAGGQETQYF TGTGCCAGCAGCCCCCTGGCGGGGGGTCAAGAGACCCAGTACTTC
- TRBJ1-1 TRBV7-9 CASSVLSRTEAFF TGTGCCAGCAGCGTTCTCAGTCGAACTGAAGCTTTCTTT
- TRBJ2-1 TRBV7-9 CASSPTGGRVYNEQFF TGTGCCAGCAGCCCTACCGGGGGCAGGGTCTACAATGAGCAGTTCTTC
- TRBJ2-2 TRBV18 CASSPAGAVTTGELFF TGTGCCAGCTCACCAGCAGGGGCGGTTACCACCGGGGAGCTGTTTTTT
- TRBJ1-1 TRBV6-5 CASSPPGRIEAFF TGTGCCAGCAGCCCCCCGGGGCGGATTGAAGCTTTCTTT
- TRBJ1-2 TRBV3-1/TRBV3-2 CASSQQGRDSGYTF TGTGCCAGCAGCCAACAGGGGAGAGATTCTGGCTACACCTTC
TRBD2 TRBJ2-2 TRBV29-1 CSVGVSGGAANTGELFF TGCAGCGTGGGTGTTAGCGGGGGGGCGGCGAACACCGGGGAGCTGTTTTTT